This paragraph reports one T cell receptor beta chain. What antigen it recognizes has not been identified. No base quality information exists; no much larger clone differs at one position. These data come from a study of beta chain features in type 1 diabetes (dated by TCRdb to the late 2010s). For the wider study: Mean age, gender distribution, total cell number and subset yield did not differ between patients and healthy donors. Across all samples, about 110 million sorted cells were examined, and cell number per subset correlated strongly with RNA yield. The study compared TCRB repertoires of sorted circulating CD4+ T cell subsets between recently diagnosed type 1 diabetes patients and matched healthy donors. Regulatory and stem cell-like memory subsets were isolated from only 8 patients and about eight healthy donors, whereas naive and central memory subsets came from all 30 or so donors. On the study overall, not on this receptor specifically: Fewer insertions and more nucleotide deletions at VDJ recombination sites were observed in patients with type 1 diabetes, implying thymic rearrangement abnormalities. Because the HLA sub-analyses included only small numbers of individuals, any influence of HLA type on TCRB rearrangement was left unresolved. Because cDNA was sequenced instead of genomic DNA, highly expressing activated cells could be over-represented, though the groups showed no difference in activation or CD3 levels. Type 1 diabetes patients showed a moderate but significant shortening of TCRB CDR3 length in all four CD4+ subsets. PCR may preferentially amplify shorter templates, but because patient and control samples were amplified and corrected together, any resulting skew would affect both groups equally. Naive, central memory and regulatory TCRB repertoires appeared more similar among patients than among healthy donors.

Each donor gave one peripheral blood draw, roughly 120 mL on average, collected into heparinised tubes. A BD FACSAria II and a panel including CD45RO, CCR7, CD25, CD127, CD95 and CD27 were used to sort naive, central memory, regulatory and stem cell-like memory CD4+ T cells. All sorted populations exceeded 95% purity. PBMCs were isolated immediately by Lymphoprep density gradient centrifugation and stained directly without culture. Samples were stained and sorted in pairs, with one healthy donor and one patient per experiment, so that batch effects were minimized. The entire isolated RNA was reverse transcribed using the High Capacity cDNA Reverse Transcription Kit, and thus expressed TCRB transcripts were sequenced. Deep immunoSEQ sequencing was applied to naive, central memory and regulatory T cell samples, giving an average of about 3.6 million total reads per sample. Sorted cells were lysed in RLT buffer, and RNA was extracted using DNase-treated RNeasy Micro or Mini kits according to cell number. To prevent cross-contamination, each cell subset was processed individually, whereas patient and healthy donor samples were processed jointly. Using the immunoSEQ multiplex PCR, TCRB sequences were amplified from cDNA into 87-bp fragments spanning the CDR3 region. Sequencing of the amplicons was performed on the Illumina HiSeq platform. The paper's processing steps were these. Synthetic template baselines were used to correct PCR bias computationally, reads within Hamming distance 2 were collapsed together, and singletons that could not be merged were discarded. Reads were aligned against IMGT to assign V, D and J genes, CDR3 length and insertions or deletions at six rearrangement sites. Within each subset, clonotype counts were normalized to sorted cell number, and only after that were true diversity and Gini coefficients computed with the tcR R package. The overlap coefficient, calculated on TCRB nucleotide sequences, was used to quantify repertoire sharing. Out-of-frame TCRB sequences from naive cells were analyzed to stand in for the pre-selection repertoire. TCRdb mirrors the immuneACCESS table, restricted to in-frame sequences. Some clones are absent from its copies; in checked studies, under half trace to an unresolved V gene, and the reason for the others is unknown. D and trimming come from the DNA, and the V and J calls and clone size come from that table. The sample has 900,000 or so clones on record, roughly 15% of them singletons. Of the sample, 0.023% is held by the ten largest clones.

Trimming leaves V shorter by 7 bases and J shorter by 5 bases, with the junction holding 12 bases beyond the gene matches. Counted from cysteine to phenylalanine, this CDR3 has 15 amino acids. The DNA shown is the 45-base CDR3, in frame from base 1. In the germline V gene (reference sequence), CDR1 corresponds to MNHEY and CDR2 to SMNVEV. The sequenced sample consisted of naive CD4+ T cells from blood. The cell subset or site label on this specimen signifies: true naive CD4+ T cells. This TCR was recovered from a woman younger than 35 in good health. The rearrangement joined TRBV27 to TRBJ1-1; 8 bases in the middle match TRBD1. The sequence in DNA is TGTGCCAGCACCCCTCTCGGACAGGGACGAACTGAAGCTTTCTTT. The translation is CASTPLGQGRTEAFF.